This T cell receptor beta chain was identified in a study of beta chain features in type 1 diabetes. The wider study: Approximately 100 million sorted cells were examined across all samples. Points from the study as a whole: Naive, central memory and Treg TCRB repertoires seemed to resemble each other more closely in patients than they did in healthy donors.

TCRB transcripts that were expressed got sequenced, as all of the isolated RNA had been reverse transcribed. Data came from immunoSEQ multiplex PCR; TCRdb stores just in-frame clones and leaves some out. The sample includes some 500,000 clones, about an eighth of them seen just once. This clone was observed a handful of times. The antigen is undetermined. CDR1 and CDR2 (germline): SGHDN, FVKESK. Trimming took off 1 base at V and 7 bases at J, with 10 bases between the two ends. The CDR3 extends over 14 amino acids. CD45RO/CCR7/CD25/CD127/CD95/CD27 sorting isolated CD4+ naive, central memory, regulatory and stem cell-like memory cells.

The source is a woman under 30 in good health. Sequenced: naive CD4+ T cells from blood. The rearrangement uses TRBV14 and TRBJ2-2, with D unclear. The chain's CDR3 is CASSQAPPIGELFF. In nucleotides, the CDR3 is TGTGCCAGCAGCCAAGCCCCACCAATCGGGGAGCTGTTTTTT.